The 31 T cell receptor beta chains in this list originate from one sample, sequenced in a study of Ad26.COV2.S vaccination and SARS-CoV-2 variants. This table comes from immunoSEQ multiplex PCR, and its TCRdb copy is limited to in-frame clones, with some not included. The sample gives some 640,000 clones, roughly 90% of which show up once; approximately 1.5% is in the top ten. Treatment reported: some 19 received Ad26.COV2.S at low or high dose, single or two shots; roughly five received placebo; per-sample allocation not given. Sampling took place 63 days after the first vaccine or placebo injection. The sequencing here drew on peripheral blood, taken in a trial of Ad26.COV2.S vaccine versus placebo. The receptor source for this set is a person aged 18-65 years who received the Ad26.COV2.S COVID-19 vaccine or a placebo.

This clone was picked up a small number of times. The chain carries TRBV6-2 or TRBV6-3 and TRBJ1-1, with 7 bases aligning to TRBD1. After removal of 6 bases from V and 5 bases from J, the junction contained 9 bases not matched to a gene. Germline V gene lookup returns CDR1 MNHEY and CDR2 SVGEGT. The CDR3 extends over 14 amino acids. The CDR3 region has the DNA TGTGCCAGCAGCCTCAGGGGGGGTCGGACTGAAGCTTTCTTT. Translated, it gives CASSLRGGRTEAFF.

There are a few counts of this clone. The chain couples TRBV9 to TRBJ2-2, with D possibly being TRBD2 (6 bases). This CDR3 comprises 16 residues. V was clipped by 2 bases and J by 1 base, with 12 bases between them. From germline, CDR1 is SGDLS and CDR2 YYNGEE. CDR3 sequence reads: CASSVGRGLNTGELFF. CDR3 bases: TGTGCCAGCAGCGTTGGGCGGGGATTGAACACCGGGGAGCTGTTTTTT.

The CDR3 here is CASSLRAVSEAFF. DNA for the CDR3: TGTGCCAGCAGTCTGAGGGCCGTCTCTGAAGCTTTCTTT. The rearrangement joins TRBV6-6 to TRBJ1-1, with unresolved D. CDR1 MNHNY and CDR2 SVGAGI come from the germline V gene (reference sequence). Trimming removed 5 bases from V and 6 bases from J, with 13 bases in between. CDR3 size: 13 residues.

The genes are TRBV30 and TRBJ2-5; 7 bases fit TRBD2. CDR3 length equals 14 residues. Germline V gene data show CDR1 as GTSNPN and CDR2 as SVGIG (reference sequence). V was clipped by 0 bases and J by 7 bases; unmatched bases: 8. In nucleotides, the CDR3 is TGTGCCTGGAGTGTCGGGGGGATCATGGGGACCCAGTACTTC. Encoded protein: CAWSVGGIMGTQYF.

This clone occurred once. This sequence joins TRBV6-5 and TRBJ1-4; 7 bases are a match to TRBD1. The trim removed 5 bases at V and 8 bases at J, leaving 8 bases unmatched. This CDR3 is 14 amino acids long. Germline CDR1 and CDR2: MNHEY and SVGAGI. This CDR3 is CASSRQGVREKLFF. CDR3 nucleotides: TGTGCCAGCAGTAGACAGGGTGTTCGGGAAAAACTGTTTTTT.

This chain links TRBV27 with TRBJ2-1; 8 nucleotides agree with TRBD1. This CDR3 contains 14 residues. Trimming at V came to 5 bases and at J to 7 bases, leaving 7 bases not matched to a gene. CDR1 and CDR2 (germline): MNHEY, SMNVEV (reference sequence). CDR3 nucleotides: TGTGCCAGCAGTACGACGGACAGGGTAAATGAGCAGTTCTTC. Translation: CASSTTDRVNEQFF.

This chain connects TRBV9 to TRBJ1-2, with unresolved D. CDR3 length: 13 residues. Per the germline V gene, CDR1 is SGDLS and CDR2 is YYNGEE. Trimming stripped 4 bases from V and 8 bases from J, with 15 bases between. In DNA, the CDR3 is TGTGCCAGCAGCAACCGGGCCTCCGTGGGCTACACCTTC. Residues: CASSNRASVGYTF.

V is TRBV6-5 and J is TRBJ1-6; D is unresolved. Germline lookup yields CDR1 MNHEY and CDR2 SVGAGI. The CDR3 contains 13 residues. Trimming stripped 5 bases from V and 12 bases from J, with 14 bases between. The CDR3 coding sequence is TGTGCCAGCAGTCCCCTCACTGCTCTACCCCTCCACTTT. Translation: CASSPLTALPLHF.

The chain couples TRBV6-2 or TRBV6-3 to TRBJ1-5; tentative D call: TRBD1 (6 bases). This CDR3 has 13 amino acids. V lost 5 bases and J 7 bases, leaving 12 bases between the germline ends. CDR1 and CDR2 (germline): MNHEY, SVGEGT. Here the CDR3 DNA reads TGTGCCAGCAGTGCCGCAGGGGAGCAGCCCCAGCATTTT. Its translation is CASSAAGEQPQHF.

As regards this clone: The junction and the germline gene differ at one end; a read error may be behind it. The V and J genes are TRBV7-7 and TRBJ2-1; D might be TRBD1 or TRBD2, each matching 5 bases. This CDR3 has 15 amino acids. The germline V gene has CDR1 SSHAT and CDR2 FNYEAQ (reference sequence). CDR3 nucleotide sequence: TGTGCTAGCAGGCCATCCGGGACGGGTTACAATGAGCAGTTCTTC. Protein product: CASRPSGTGYNEQFF.

J is TRBJ1-2 and V is TRBV6-2 or TRBV6-3; weak D call: TRBD1 (5 bases). Trimming left V 6 bases short and J 8 bases short, with 10 bases between. The CDR3 totals 11 residues. Per germline, CDR1 MNHEY and CDR2 SVGEGT. CDR3 nucleotide sequence: TGTGCCAGCAGCCCAGGGTTCGGCTACACCTTC. Its translation is CASSPGFGYTF.

V usage is TRBV18 and J usage is TRBJ2-6; D gene ambiguous. Germline CDR1 KGHSH, CDR2 LQKENI. This CDR3 is 16 amino acids long. Trimming cost V 1 base and J 1 base, with 8 bases left between them. CDR3 nucleotides: TGTGCCAGCTCACCACGGGCGCTGTCTGGGGCCAACGTCCTGACTTTC. It specifies CASSPRALSGANVLTF.

The rearrangement links TRBV5-1 to TRBJ2-7; D not certain. The CDR3 spans 14 residues. Germline V gene data show CDR1 as SGHRS and CDR2 as YFSETQ. Trimming pared 4 bases from V and 6 bases from J, leaving 17 bases between. CDR3 nucleotides: TGCGCCAGCAGCATACGTGATACGAGCTCCGAGCAGTACTTC. Translated, it gives CASSIRDTSSEQYF.

This rearrangement joins TRBV5-4 to TRBJ2-1; TRBD1 matches at 9 bases. The J segment lost 7 bases and the V segment lost 9 bases, leaving 11 bases of the junction unmatched. The CDR3 is made up of 14 amino acids. The germline gives CDR1 SGHNT, CDR2 YYREEE (reference sequence). CDR3 bases: TGTGCCATCGAGGAGGGACAGGGATCGAATGAGCAGTTCTTC. Its protein is CAIEEGQGSNEQFF.

The chain carries TRBV4-2 and TRBJ2-5; D may be TRBD1 or TRBD2 (5 bases each). V was trimmed by 4 bases and J by 0 bases, leaving 15 bases between them. This CDR3 is built from 16 residues. Germline lookup yields CDR1 LGHNA and CDR2 YNFKEQ. Written as DNA, the CDR3 is TGTGCCAGCAGCCCAAGAGGGGAAGGGTACCAAGAGACCCAGTACTTC. Translation: CASSPRGEGYQETQYF.

For the CDR3, the DNA is TGTGCCAGCAAGGGACAGGGGGTAGGGGAGCAGTTCTTC. Translating it yields CASKGQGVGEQFF. This chain links TRBV7-9 with TRBJ2-1; 11 bases agree with TRBD1. V trimming: 7 bases; J trimming: 10 bases; junction bases outside the gene matches: 6. The CDR3 has 13 residues. CDR1 and CDR2 from the germline V gene are SEHNR and FQNEAQ (reference sequence). The complete variable domain, with remaining parts taken from reference TRBV7-9 and TRBJ2-1, reads DTGVSQNPRHKITKRGQNVTFRCDPISEHNRLYWYRQTLGQGPEFLTYFQNEAQLEKSRLLSDRFSAERPKGSFSTLEIQRTEQGDSAMYLCASKGQGVGEQFFGPGTRLTVL.

This chain joins TRBV6-5 and TRBJ1-5; D might be TRBD1 (5 bases). The V and J ends lost 4 bases and 5 bases respectively, with 9 bases between them. The length of the CDR3 is 13 residues. In germline, CDR1 is MNHEY, CDR2 SVGAGI. This CDR3 is CASSSGGDQPQHF. The CDR3 nucleotides are TGTGCCAGCAGTTCCGGGGGGGATCAGCCCCAGCATTTT.

This chain uses TRBV12-3 or TRBV12-4 with TRBJ2-1; no definite D call. V lost 3 bases, J lost 10 bases, and 10 bases lay in between. This CDR3 has 12 amino acids. The CDR3 nucleotides are TGTGCCAGCAGTTTCGGAGTTGGCGAGCAGTTCTTC. This translates into CASSFGVGEQFF.

The chain recombines TRBV24-1 with TRBJ2-5; D may be TRBD1 (5 bases). V lost 1 base to trimming and J lost 4 bases, with 18 bases between them. Germline V gene sequence: CDR1 KGHDR, CDR2 SFDVKD. The CDR3 sequence is 17 residues long. The CDR3 region has the DNA TGTGCCACCAGTGATTTCCCGGGCCCCCAGGGTGTAGAGACCCAGTACTTC. Amino acids: CATSDFPGPQGVETQYF.

The rearrangement joins TRBV29-1 to TRBJ2-7, with no clear D. The CDR3 loop spans 16 amino acids. V was cut by 4 bases and J by 0 bases, with 19 bases left in between. CDR1 SQVTM and CDR2 ANQGSEA come from the germline V gene. The CDR3 DNA follows: TGCAGCGTTGGGGTTGATAGGACCGTATCCTCCTACGAGCAGTACTTC. It yields the protein CSVGVDRTVSSYEQYF.

This rearrangement joins TRBV9 to TRBJ2-1; D remains ambiguous. This CDR3 region has 17 residues. Per the germline V gene, CDR1 is SGDLS and CDR2 is YYNGEE. V dropped 0 bases and J dropped 2 bases, with 15 bases sitting between them. The CDR3 DNA reads as TGTGCCAGCAGCGTAGCTTGGAGTAGCCTCACCTACAATGAGCAGTTCTTC. Its translation is CASSVAWSSLTYNEQFF.

The genes are TRBV11-2 and TRBJ1-2, with a tentative D call TRBD1 (5 bases). V was pared by 5 bases and J by 8 bases, with 15 bases between. The germline V gene encodes CDR1 SGHAT and CDR2 FQNNGV. The CDR3 is 13 amino acids. The CDR3 nucleotides are TGTGCCAGCAGCGCCGCCGGGGGGGAGGGCTACACCTTC. As protein: CASSAAGGEGYTF.

The chain employs TRBV5-6 and TRBJ2-2; D assignment may be TRBD1 or TRBD2 (6 bases each). In germline, CDR1 is SGHDT, CDR2 YYEEEE. This CDR3 contains 15 residues. Trimming left V 5 bases short and J 5 bases short, with 16 bases between. DNA of the CDR3: TGTGCCAGCAGGTCATGGGGGGCAGGAACCGGGGAGCTGTTTTTT. It codes for CASRSWGAGTGELFF.

This chain connects TRBV3-1 (or the pseudogene TRBV3-2) to TRBJ2-1; TRBD1 matches at 11 bases. V was clipped by 5 bases and J by 2 bases; unmatched bases: 2. Germline CDR1 and CDR2: LGHDT and YNNKEL (reference sequence). The CDR3 is 15 residues long. This chain's CDR3 is CASSWGQGAYNEQFF. The CDR3 DNA reads as TGTGCCAGCAGCTGGGGACAGGGGGCCTACAATGAGCAGTTCTTC.

The V call is TRBV30, the J call TRBJ1-6, with 10 bases lining up with TRBD1. The CDR3 runs to 14 residues. Per the germline V gene, CDR1 is GTSNPN and CDR2 is SVGIG (reference sequence). J was trimmed by 7 bases and V by 2 bases; bases with no gene match: 2. The CDR3, as DNA: TGTGCCTGGAGTAAGGGACAGGGGAATTCACCCCTCCACTTT. This codes for CAWSKGQGNSPLHF.

This clone appeared a few times. The chain combines TRBV7-2 with TRBJ2-7; D unresolved. The CDR3 runs 13 residues. Germline assignment: CDR1 SGHTA and CDR2 FQGNSA. Trimming removed 5 bases from V and 2 bases from J, with 10 bases in between. CDR3 coding DNA: TGTGCCAGCAGCGACATGGCCGCCTACGAGCAGTACTTC. Its translation is CASSDMAAYEQYF.

The chain combines TRBV6-4 with TRBJ2-2; D gene uncertain. CDR1 and CDR2 (germline): MRHNA, SNTAGT. The CDR3 covers 14 residues. V lost 2 bases, J lost 5 bases, and 9 bases lay in between. The CDR3 DNA reads TGTGCCAGCAGTGACCAATTTGAAACCGGGGAGCTGTTTTTT. Translation: CASSDQFETGELFF.

The chain employs TRBV3-1 (or the pseudogene TRBV3-2) and TRBJ2-7; 9 positions match TRBD1. CDR1 LGHDT and CDR2 YNNKEL come from the germline V gene (reference sequence). The CDR3 covers 15 residues. With V trimmed by 4 bases and J by 3 bases, 7 bases remained unmatched. The CDR3 sequence: CASSPFRDRVYEQYF. The CDR3 DNA is TGTGCCAGCAGCCCGTTCCGGGACAGGGTCTACGAGCAGTACTTC.

The rearrangement uses TRBV19 and TRBJ2-5; no clear D gene. CDR1 is LNHDA and CDR2 is SQIVND in the germline V gene (reference sequence). This CDR3 is built from 12 residues. The V gene lost 6 bases and the J gene lost 5 bases, with 10 bases spanning the gap. The CDR3 spells CASSTLGETQYF. Here the CDR3 DNA reads TGTGCCAGTAGCACTCTCGGGGAGACCCAGTACTTC.

The chain carries TRBV5-1 and TRBJ2-5; possibly TRBD1 for D (5 bases). V was shortened by 1 base and J by 2 bases, with 9 bases between the two germline ends. Germline V gene sequence: CDR1 SGHRS, CDR2 YFSETQ. There are 14 residues in the CDR3. The CDR3 DNA reads as TGCGCCAGCAGCTTGCAGGGTCAACAAGAGACCCAGTACTTC. Its protein product is CASSLQGQQETQYF.

The CDR3 DNA reads TGTGCCAGTAGTATGGGGACAGGATTCTACGAGCAGTACTTC. This gives the protein CASSMGTGFYEQYF. The chain carries TRBV19 and TRBJ2-7; 8 nucleotides line up with TRBD1. The CDR3 extends over 14 amino acids. The V segment lost 3 bases and the J segment 3 bases; nucleotides outside the gene matches: 4. Germline assignment: CDR1 LNHDA and CDR2 SQIVND (reference sequence).